This TCR beta chain derives from a study of T cell changes during pregnancy in multiple sclerosis. Assay used: immunoSEQ multiplex PCR; TCRdb lists only in-frame clones, some missing. The sample includes about 28,000 clones, around 93% of them seen just once. The length of the CDR3 is 13 residues. The V gene's germline CDR1 is GTSNPN and CDR2 SVGIG (reference sequence). The junction had 5 bases not matched to a gene; V was cut back by 1 base and J by 7 bases. The TCR was taken from a female donor with multiple sclerosis, enrolled in a pregnancy study. The chain couples TRBV30 to TRBJ1-2; 8 bases are shared with TRBD1. The input for sequencing was CD4+ T cells from peripheral blood mononuclear cells, taken after pregnancy. The CDR3 region is CAWSAQGAAGYTF. CDR3 coding DNA: TGTGCCTGGAGTGCCCAGGGGGCTGCTGGCTACACCTTC.